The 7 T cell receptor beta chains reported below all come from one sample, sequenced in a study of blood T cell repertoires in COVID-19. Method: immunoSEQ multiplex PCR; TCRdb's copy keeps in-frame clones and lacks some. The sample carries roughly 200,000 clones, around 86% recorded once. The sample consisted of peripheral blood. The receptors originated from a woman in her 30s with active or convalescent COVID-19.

The CDR3 sequence is CASSIHPSVSYNEQFF. The CDR3 nucleotides read TGTGCCAGTAGTATCCACCCTAGCGTCTCCTACAATGAGCAGTTCTTC. The chain employs TRBV19 and TRBJ2-1; D may be TRBD2 (6 bases). The V and J ends lost 3 bases and 0 bases respectively, with 12 bases between them. The CDR3 runs 16 residues. CDR1 and CDR2 from the germline V gene are LNHDA and SQIVND (reference sequence).

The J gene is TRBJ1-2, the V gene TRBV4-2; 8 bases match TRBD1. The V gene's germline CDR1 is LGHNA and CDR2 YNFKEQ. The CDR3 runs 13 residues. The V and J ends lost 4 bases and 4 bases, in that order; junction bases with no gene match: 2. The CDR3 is CASSPGQGYGYTF. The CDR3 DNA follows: TGTGCCAGCAGCCCCGGACAGGGCTATGGCTACACCTTC.

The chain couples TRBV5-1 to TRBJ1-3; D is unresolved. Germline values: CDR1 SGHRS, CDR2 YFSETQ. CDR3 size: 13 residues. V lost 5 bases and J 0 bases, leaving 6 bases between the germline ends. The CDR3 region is CASRAGSGNTIYF. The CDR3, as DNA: TGCGCCAGCAGAGCGGGCTCTGGAAACACCATATATTTT.

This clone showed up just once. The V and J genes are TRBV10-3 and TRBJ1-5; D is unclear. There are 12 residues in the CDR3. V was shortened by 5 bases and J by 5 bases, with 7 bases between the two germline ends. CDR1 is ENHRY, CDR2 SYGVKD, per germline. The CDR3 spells CAISPRDQPQHF. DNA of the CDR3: TGTGCCATCAGTCCGAGGGATCAGCCCCAGCATTTT.

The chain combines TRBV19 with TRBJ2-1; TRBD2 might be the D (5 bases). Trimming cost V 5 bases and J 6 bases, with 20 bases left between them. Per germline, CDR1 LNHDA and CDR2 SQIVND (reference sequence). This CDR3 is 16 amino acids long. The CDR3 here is CASSPQTNVVSNEQFF. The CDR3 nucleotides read TGTGCCAGTAGTCCCCAGACTAACGTCGTTAGCAATGAGCAGTTCTTC.

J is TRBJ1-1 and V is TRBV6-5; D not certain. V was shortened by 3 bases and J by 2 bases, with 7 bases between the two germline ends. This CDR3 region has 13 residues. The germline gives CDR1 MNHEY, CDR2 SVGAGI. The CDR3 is CASSYWTNTEAFF. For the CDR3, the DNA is TGTGCCAGCAGTTATTGGACTAACACTGAAGCTTTCTTT.

CDR3 DNA: TGTGCCACCAGCAGACCGAGACAGGGATTCAACGAGCAGTACTTC. As protein: CATSRPRQGFNEQYF. The chain has TRBV15 and TRBJ2-7, with TRBD1 identical over 7 bases. The CDR3 is 15 residues long. V was pared by 2 bases and J by 5 bases, with 9 bases of the junction left unmatched. Germline assignment: CDR1 LNHNV and CDR2 YYDKDF (reference sequence). The full variable domain, its missing parts supplied by reference TRBV15 and TRBJ2-7, is DAMVIQNPRYQVTQFGKPVTLSCSQTLNHNVMYWYQQKSSQAPKLLFHYYDKDFNNEADTPDNFQSRRPNTSFCFLDIRSPGLGDTAMYLCATSRPRQGFNEQYFGPGTRLTVT.